This paragraph covers one T cell receptor (beta chain) sequence. Its antigen remains unidentified. Clones were read by immunoSEQ multiplex PCR, and TCRdb kept only the in-frame ones, dropping some. The sample yields 1.5 million to 2.5 million clones, about 95% seen once. The CDR3 is made up of 12 amino acids. Trimming cost V 7 bases and J 3 bases, with 9 bases left between them. CDR1 MNHNS and CDR2 SASEGT come from the germline V gene. The record originates from a study of shared clonotypes between healthy human individuals. About the study: Contributing individuals were a couple of females and a few males aged 18 to 49. CD4 naive and CD4 memory each took three plates per donor, while CD8 naive took two and CD8 memory one. Study-wide points: Larger richness was generally estimated for naive than memory subsets.

The naive CD8 fraction comprised CD45RO-negative cells positively selected for CCR7 and excluded terminally differentiated effector memory CD45RA+ cells. The sequencing input was naive CD8+ T cells sorted from blood. The sequence was obtained from a man aged 18 to 35 in good health. The chain couples TRBV6-1 to TRBJ1-2; no clear D gene. CDR3 sequence reads: CASTQWDYGYTF. In DNA, the CDR3 is TGTGCCAGCACTCAGTGGGACTATGGCTACACCTTC.